This TCR beta chain was obtained from a study of cytomegalovirus exposure and HLA in healthy donors. Study-level findings and limits: The likely explanation for a cluster of highly shared sequence variants was sequencing artifact.

This clone was picked up a small number of times. Its specificity is not known. In the PCR, 60 Vbeta and 13 Jbeta primers were used. Some clones are missing from TCRdb's copy, which holds only in-frame ones; the method was immunoSEQ multiplex PCR. The profile shows 100,000 to 120,000 clones, roughly three quarters of them singletons. Specimen: PBMCs. The TCR was taken from a man aged 25 to 40 in good health and CMV-seronegative.

CDR3 nucleotides: TGTGCCAGCAGGCTCGGGTCGACAGGGGCCTACGAGCAGTACTTC. Its translation is CASRLGSTGAYEQYF. V usage is TRBV6-6 and J usage is TRBJ2-7; 8 bases are a match to TRBD1. Per germline, CDR1 MNHNY and CDR2 SVGAGI (reference sequence). This CDR3 has 15 amino acids. Trimming cost V 6 bases and J 2 bases; bases outside gene matches: 9.